This T cell receptor (beta chain) was documented in a study of T cells in tuberculosis. Study as a whole: T cells were selected with CD1B tetramers loaded with glucose monomycolate.

Chain pairing is unknown; alpha and beta were sequenced separately. Only in-frame clones appear in the TCRdb table, and some are missing; sequencing was by immunoSEQ multiplex PCR. The repertoire holds roughly 92,000 clones, about nine tenths seen once, with approximately 2% in the top ten. Trimming pared 0 bases from V and 0 bases from J, leaving 9 bases between. Germline values: CDR1 SGDLS, CDR2 YYNGEE. CDR3 length: 15 residues. Cells were sorted from thawed PBMC rested overnight and stained with GMM-loaded CD1B tetramer, viability dye and anti-CD3. The lipid loaded on the CD1B tetramers was C32 glucose monomycolate from Rhodococcus equi. Before cryopreservation, the sorted PBMC lost their CD14-expressing monocytes.

V usage is TRBV9 and J usage is TRBJ1-2; D is unresolved. The sample taken for sequencing was CD1b-GMM tetramer-negative cells sorted from PBMCs. The sequence was collected from an adult woman with latent tuberculosis. CDR3 protein: CASSVGLGANYGYTF. The CDR3 nucleotides read TGTGCCAGCAGCGTAGGATTGGGAGCTAACTATGGCTACACCTTC.